This T cell receptor (beta chain) was sequenced for a study of early T cells in non-severe SARS-CoV-2 infection. Germline V CDR1 and CDR2: SQVTM, ANQGSEA. This CDR3 contains 15 residues. The V gene lost 1 base and the J gene lost 6 bases, with 17 bases spanning the gap. Individual cDNA molecules each received unique molecular identifiers attached to them. TCRdb recomputed calls from the 5' RACE reads with MiXCR, one row per CDR3 protein. The table lists around 72,000 distinct CDR3 sequences, 10% of them singletons. Notes on this clonotype: This CDR3 fails to terminate in the conserved phenylalanine or tryptophan, so it likely reflects a read error.

This sequence originates from an adult who was a healthcare worker with PCR-confirmed SARS-CoV-2 infection or an uninfected control (not recorded which). Source: whole blood, taken at baseline. The rearrangement links TRBV29-1 to TRBJ2-3; a weak D match, TRBD2 (5 bases). The CDR3 region is CSVEGAGAGVDTQYL. DNA for the CDR3: TGCAGCGTTGAAGGGGCGGGCGCCGGGGTCGATACGCAGTATCTT.